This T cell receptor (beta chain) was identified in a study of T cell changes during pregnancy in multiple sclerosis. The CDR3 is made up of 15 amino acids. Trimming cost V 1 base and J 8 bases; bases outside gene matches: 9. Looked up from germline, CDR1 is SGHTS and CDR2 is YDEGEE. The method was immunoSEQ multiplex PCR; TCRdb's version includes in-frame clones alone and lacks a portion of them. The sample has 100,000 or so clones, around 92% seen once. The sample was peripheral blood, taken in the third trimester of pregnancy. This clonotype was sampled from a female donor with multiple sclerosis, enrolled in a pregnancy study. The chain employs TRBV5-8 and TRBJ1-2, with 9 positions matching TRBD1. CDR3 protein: CASSLYLRQGDGYTF. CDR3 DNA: TGTGCCAGCAGCTTGTATCTGAGACAGGGGGACGGCTACACCTTC.